The entry below gives a single T cell receptor beta chain sequence along with its context. Antigen: not known. V dropped 3 bases and J dropped 3 bases, with 9 bases sitting between them. CDR3 size: 13 residues. Germline lookup yields CDR1 SGHRS and CDR2 YFSETQ. The data derive from a study of CD8 T cells in ankylosing spondylitis. TCRdb re-analysed the 5' RACE reads in MiXCR, keeping a single row per CDR3 protein. The sample carries about 540,000 distinct CDR3 sequences, roughly 13% recorded once. Study outcomes and limitations: Made up of roughly 8 highly homologous variants, a TCR beta motif appeared characteristic of ankylosing spondylitis blood.

The chain uses TRBV5-1 and TRBJ1-1; D is uncertain. Source material: blood, either unsorted or a sorted T cell fraction (not recorded which). This TCR was recovered from a male donor with ankylosing spondylitis. For the CDR3, the DNA is TGCGCCAGCAGCTCCACACCGTACACTGAAGCTTTCTTT. As protein: CASSSTPYTEAFF. Full variable domain (outside the CDR3, taken from reference TRBV5-1 and TRBJ1-1): KAGVTQTPRYLIKTRGQQVTLSCSPISGHRSVSWYQQTPGQGLQFLFEYFSETQRNKGNFPGRFSGRQFSNSRSEMNVSTLELGDSALYLCASSSTPYTEAFFGQGTRLTVV.